The 21 T cell receptor beta chains presented below share a single source sample, sequenced in a study of blood T cell repertoires in COVID-19. Using immunoSEQ multiplex PCR, the repertoire was profiled, and TCRdb retains in-frame clones only, with some absent. The data contain 130,000 or so clones, roughly 84% of them seen just once; the ten biggest clones take up about 1.5%. The material sequenced was peripheral blood. Receptors were obtained from a man between 60 and 70 years old with acute or convalescent COVID-19.

The chain joins TRBV2 to TRBJ2-1; tentative D call: TRBD1 (6 bases). Germline V gene sequence: CDR1 SNHLY, CDR2 FYNNEI. Trimming took off 6 bases at V and 6 bases at J, with 15 bases between the two ends. This CDR3 has 14 amino acids. Here the CDR3 DNA reads TGTGCCAGCAGGATAACAGGGTTCGGCAATGAGCAGTTCTTC. Its translation: CASRITGFGNEQFF.

The chain has TRBV5-1 and TRBJ1-5, with D possibly matching TRBD1 (6 bases). Trimming took 0 bases from V and 2 from J, leaving 12 bases between them. The CDR3 length is 16 residues. Germline assignment: CDR1 SGHRS and CDR2 YFSETQ. The CDR3 loop reads CASSLGGGGRNQPQHF. CDR3 nucleotides: TGCGCCAGCAGCTTGGGGGGCGGGGGCCGCAATCAGCCCCAGCATTTT.

The V gene is TRBV9, the J gene TRBJ1-2, with 8 bases fitting TRBD1. CDR3 length: 14 amino acids. The junction had 6 bases not matched to a gene; V was cut back by 4 bases and J by 4 bases. Germline CDR1 and CDR2: SGDLS and YYNGEE. DNA for the CDR3: TGTGCCAGCAGCACCGGACAGGGTTTCTATGGCTACACCTTC. Its translation: CASSTGQGFYGYTF.

This chain joins TRBV6-5 and TRBJ2-7; a weak D match, TRBD1 (6 bases). Germline values: CDR1 MNHEY, CDR2 SVGAGI. The CDR3 is 14 residues long. The V gene lost 3 bases and the J gene lost 2 bases, with 11 bases spanning the gap. DNA for the CDR3: TGTGCCAGCAGTTATTCGCAGGGGACCTACGAGCAGTACTTC. Translation gives CASSYSQGTYEQYF.

The table lists this clone with a count of one. J is TRBJ1-5 and V is TRBV12-3 or TRBV12-4, with D perhaps matching TRBD1 (5 bases). The CDR3 contains 13 residues. V shed 3 bases and J shed 7 bases, with 10 bases lying between them. The DNA for the CDR3 is TGTGCCAGCAGTTTTAGGGGTAAGCAGCCCCAGCATTTT. This gives the protein CASSFRGKQPQHF.

The chain employs TRBV5-6 and TRBJ2-5; D is uncertain. The ends were cut back, 2 bases at V and 1 base at J, with 18 bases in the middle. Germline lookup yields CDR1 SGHDT and CDR2 YYEEEE. CDR3 length: 17 amino acids. The CDR3 coding sequence is TGTGCCAGCAGCTTTCGGTTTGGGTCGCGGTCCCAAGAGACCCAGTACTTC. It encodes CASSFRFGSRSQETQYF.

The chain has TRBV5-4 and TRBJ1-6; 9 bases line up with TRBD1. This CDR3 contains 15 residues. V was pared by 1 base and J by 7 bases, with 3 bases of the junction left unmatched. Germline V CDR1 and CDR2: SGHNT, YYREEE (reference sequence). The CDR3 region has the DNA TGTGCCAGCAGCTTGTCTGGGACAGGGAATTCACCCCTCCACTTT. Amino acids: CASSLSGTGNSPLHF.

In its sample, this clone was seen once. The CDR3 reads CASSSDSNNQPQHF. CDR3 DNA: TGTGCCAGCAGTTCGGACAGCAACAATCAGCCCCAGCATTTT. V is TRBV7-2 and J is TRBJ1-5, with D perhaps TRBD1 (6 bases). The germline V and J ends were trimmed by 6 bases and 3 bases, with 12 bases remaining between them. Germline V lookup: CDR1 SGHTA, CDR2 FQGNSA. The CDR3 is 14 amino acids.

This clone was observed once. J is TRBJ1-6 and V is TRBV3-1 (or the pseudogene TRBV3-2), with 8 bases that match TRBD1. The trim removed 6 bases at V and 7 bases at J, leaving 8 bases unmatched. Germline loops: CDR1 LGHDT, CDR2 YNNKEL (reference sequence). This CDR3 spans 15 amino acids. The CDR3 loop reads CASSPTGAQNSPLHF. The CDR3 bases are TGTGCCAGCAGTCCGACAGGGGCCCAGAATTCACCCCTCCACTTT.

Comments on this clone: The germline gene is not matched at one end of the junction; a read error may be the cause. This sample also contains other DNA sequences that code for the same CDR3. The chain carries TRBV19 and TRBJ1-5, with 8 positions matching TRBD1. The germline gives CDR1 LNHDA, CDR2 SQIVND (reference sequence). This CDR3 region has 14 residues. CDR3 sequence (DNA): TGTGCCAGTAGTTTCCAGGGGGCTTTTCAGCCTCAGCATTTT. Translated, it gives CASSFQGAFQPQHF.

This sequence joins TRBV5-6 and TRBJ1-1; tentative D call: TRBD1 (6 bases). This CDR3 is built from 15 residues. V lost 0 bases and J lost 0, with 9 bases in between. CDR1 is SGHDT, CDR2 YYEEEE, per germline. The CDR3 spells CASSLDNRVNTEAFF. The CDR3 DNA reads as TGTGCCAGCAGCTTGGACAACAGGGTGAACACTGAAGCTTTCTTT.

J is TRBJ2-6 and V is TRBV5-1; 12 bases map to TRBD1. The V gene's germline CDR1 is SGHRS and CDR2 YFSETQ. Germline trimming cut 4 bases from V and 2 bases from J; bases unmatched to any gene: 7. The CDR3 runs to 18 residues. For the CDR3, the DNA is TGCGCCAGCAGCAAGGGACAGGGGGCGCGTACTGGGGCCAACGTCCTGACTTTC. It encodes CASSKGQGARTGANVLTF. Variable domain in full (rest from reference TRBV5-1 and TRBJ2-6): KAGVTQTPRYLIKTRGQQVTLSCSPISGHRSVSWYQQTPGQGLQFLFEYFSETQRNKGNFPGRFSGRQFSNSRSEMNVSTLELGDSALYLCASSKGQGARTGANVLTFGAGSRLTVL.

The rearrangement links TRBV27 to TRBJ2-7, with a tentative D call TRBD1 (6 bases). Germline V gene lookup returns CDR1 MNHEY and CDR2 SMNVEV (reference sequence). Trimming took off 5 bases at V and 5 bases at J, with 13 bases between the two ends. This CDR3 comprises 13 residues. CDR3 DNA sequence: TGTGCCAGCAGTAACCACAGGGCCCACGAGCAGTACTTC. It codes for CASSNHRAHEQYF.

This clone was seen a handful of times. The chain uses TRBV12-3 or TRBV12-4 and TRBJ2-1; the D gene is possibly TRBD2 (6 bases). Between the trimmed V and J ends, which lost 6 bases and 3 bases, there was a span of 9 bases. The CDR3 runs 13 residues. The DNA of the CDR3 is TGTGCCAGCAGGTTGGGGGGCTACAATGAGCAGTTCTTC. This translates into CASRLGGYNEQFF.

The rearrangement joins TRBV29-1 to TRBJ2-1; D might be TRBD2 (6 bases). CDR1 and CDR2 (germline): SQVTM, ANQGSEA. CDR3 length: 13 amino acids. With 6 bases removed from V and 2 bases from J, the gap between germline ends came to 11 bases. The CDR3 nucleotides read TGCAGCGTCGGGGACTTTACCTACAATGAGCAGTTCTTC. It yields the protein CSVGDFTYNEQFF.

The rearrangement joins TRBV27 to TRBJ2-7, with 8 bases identical to TRBD2. The V gene's germline CDR1 is MNHEY and CDR2 SMNVEV (reference sequence). V gave up 5 bases and J gave up 0 bases; unmatched junction bases: 3. This CDR3 comprises 14 residues. The CDR3 loop is CASSQTSGSYEQYF. CDR3 nucleotide sequence: TGTGCCAGCAGTCAAACTAGCGGCTCCTACGAGCAGTACTTC.

This sequence joins TRBV10-3 and TRBJ2-1; 8 bases fit TRBD2. The germline V gene has CDR1 ENHRY and CDR2 SYGVKD. This CDR3 region has 16 residues. V shed 0 bases, J shed 8 bases, and the junction held 9 bases outside the gene matches. In nucleotides, the CDR3 is TGTGCCATCAGTGAGTCTATGGGGAGCGGGGGATATGAGCAGTTCTTC. This encodes CAISESMGSGGYEQFF.

The chain combines TRBV9 with TRBJ2-2, with a weak D call TRBD1 (6 bases). Germline CDR1 reads SGDLS; CDR2 reads YYNGEE. This CDR3 spans 16 amino acids. Trimming pared 4 bases from V and 0 bases from J, leaving 13 bases between. This CDR3 is CASSLRQASNTGELFF. CDR3 DNA: TGTGCCAGCAGCCTCCGACAGGCCTCGAACACCGGGGAGCTGTTTTTT.

The chain has TRBV19 and TRBJ1-2; TRBD1 agrees at 10 bases. Germline V gene lookup returns CDR1 LNHDA and CDR2 SQIVND (reference sequence). V lost 5 bases and J lost 7; bases outside the gene matches: 7. The CDR3 runs to 14 residues. In DNA form, the CDR3 reads TGTGCCAGTAGTGTGACAGGGGGCGACTTTGGCTACACCTTC. Its translation: CASSVTGGDFGYTF.

The V and J genes are TRBV10-3 and TRBJ2-2; 9 bases fit TRBD1. This CDR3 has 16 residues. The V and J ends lost 3 bases and 6 bases, in that order; junction bases with no gene match: 8. Germline loops: CDR1 ENHRY, CDR2 SYGVKD. CDR3 coding DNA: TGTGCCATCAGTGAAGTCGGGACAGGGTCTGCCGGGGAGCTGTTTTTT. This encodes CAISEVGTGSAGELFF.

This clone was observed a handful of times. The V call is TRBV19, the J call TRBJ2-2, with D uncertain. This CDR3 is 14 amino acids long. V gave up 2 bases and J gave up 5 bases, with 9 bases separating them. CDR1 and CDR2 from the germline V gene are LNHDA and SQIVND (reference sequence). CDR3 DNA: TGTGCCAGTAGTATAATCCGGAGAACCGGGGAGCTGTTTTTT. Its translation is CASSIIRRTGELFF.